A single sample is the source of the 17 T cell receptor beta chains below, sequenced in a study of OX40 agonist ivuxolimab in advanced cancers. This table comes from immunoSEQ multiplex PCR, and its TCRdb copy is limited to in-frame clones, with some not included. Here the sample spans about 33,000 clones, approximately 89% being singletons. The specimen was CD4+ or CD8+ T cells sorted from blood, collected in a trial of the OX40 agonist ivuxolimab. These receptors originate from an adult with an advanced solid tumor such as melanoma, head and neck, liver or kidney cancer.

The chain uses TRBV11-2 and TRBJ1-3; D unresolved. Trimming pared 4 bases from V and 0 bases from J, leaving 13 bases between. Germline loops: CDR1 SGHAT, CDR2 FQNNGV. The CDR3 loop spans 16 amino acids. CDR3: CASSWGTVSSGNTIYF. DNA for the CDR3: TGTGCCAGCAGCTGGGGTACGGTGAGCTCTGGAAACACCATATATTTT.

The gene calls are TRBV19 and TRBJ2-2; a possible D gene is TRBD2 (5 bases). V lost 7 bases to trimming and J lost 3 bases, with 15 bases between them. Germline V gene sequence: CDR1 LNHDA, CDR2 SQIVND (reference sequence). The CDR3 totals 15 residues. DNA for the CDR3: TGTGCCAGTAATGTGGGTGGGAGCTACACCGGGGAGCTGTTTTTT. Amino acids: CASNVGGSYTGELFF.

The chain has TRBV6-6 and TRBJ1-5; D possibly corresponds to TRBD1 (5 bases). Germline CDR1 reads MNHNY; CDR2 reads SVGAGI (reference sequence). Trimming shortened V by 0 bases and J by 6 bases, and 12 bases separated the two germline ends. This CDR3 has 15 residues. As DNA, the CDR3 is TGTGCCAGCAGTTACTCGAGAGGGGCGGTTCAGCCCCAGCATTTT. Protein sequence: CASSYSRGAVQPQHF.

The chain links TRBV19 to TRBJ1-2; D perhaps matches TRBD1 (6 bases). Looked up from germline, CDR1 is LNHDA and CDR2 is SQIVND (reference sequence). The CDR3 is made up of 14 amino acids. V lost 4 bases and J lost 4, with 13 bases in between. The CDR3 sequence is CASSTKWTAYGYTF. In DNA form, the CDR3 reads TGTGCCAGTAGTACCAAATGGACAGCCTATGGCTACACCTTC. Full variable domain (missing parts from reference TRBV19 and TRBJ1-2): DGGITQSPKYLFRKEGQNVTLSCEQNLNHDAMYWYRQDPGQGLRLIYYSQIVNDFQKGDIAEGYSVSREKKESFPLTVTSAQKNPTAFYLCASSTKWTAYGYTFGSGTRLTVV.

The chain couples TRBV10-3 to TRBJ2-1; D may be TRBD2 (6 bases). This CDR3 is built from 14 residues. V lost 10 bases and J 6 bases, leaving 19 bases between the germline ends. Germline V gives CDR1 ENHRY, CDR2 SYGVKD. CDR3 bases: TGTGCCACCACCCGGGGAGGTTCGGCCAATGAGCAGTTCTTC. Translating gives CATTRGGSANEQFF.

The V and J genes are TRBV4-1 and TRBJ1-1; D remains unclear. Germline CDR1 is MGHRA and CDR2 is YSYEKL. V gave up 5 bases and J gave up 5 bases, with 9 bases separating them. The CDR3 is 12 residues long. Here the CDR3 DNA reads TGCGCCAGCAGCGAGCAGGAGACTGAAGCTTTCTTT. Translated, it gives CASSEQETEAFF.

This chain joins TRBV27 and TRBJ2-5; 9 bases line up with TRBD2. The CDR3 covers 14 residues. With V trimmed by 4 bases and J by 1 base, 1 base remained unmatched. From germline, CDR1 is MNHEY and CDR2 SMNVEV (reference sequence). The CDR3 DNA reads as TGTGCCAGCAGTTATAGCGGGGGCCAAGAGACCCAGTACTTC. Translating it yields CASSYSGGQETQYF.

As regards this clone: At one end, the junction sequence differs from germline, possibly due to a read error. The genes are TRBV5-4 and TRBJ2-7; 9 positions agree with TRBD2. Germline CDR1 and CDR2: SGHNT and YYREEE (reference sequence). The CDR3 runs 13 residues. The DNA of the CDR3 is TGTGCAAGCAGTCTAGCGGGGTCCTACGAGCAGTACTTC. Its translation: CASSLAGSYEQYF.

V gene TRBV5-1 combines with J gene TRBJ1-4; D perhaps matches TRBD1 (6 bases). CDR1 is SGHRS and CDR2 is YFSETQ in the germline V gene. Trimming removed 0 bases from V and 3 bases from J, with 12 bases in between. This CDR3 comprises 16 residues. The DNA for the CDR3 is TGCGCCAGCAGCTTGGATTTGGGGGCCCCTAATGAAAAACTGTTTTTT. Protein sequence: CASSLDLGAPNEKLFF.

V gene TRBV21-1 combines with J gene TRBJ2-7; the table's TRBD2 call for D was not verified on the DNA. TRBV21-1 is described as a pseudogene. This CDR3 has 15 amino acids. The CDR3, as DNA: TGTGCCAGCAGCAAAAACGGGACTGTAGACTACGAGCAGTACTTC. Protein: CASSKNGTVDYEQYF.

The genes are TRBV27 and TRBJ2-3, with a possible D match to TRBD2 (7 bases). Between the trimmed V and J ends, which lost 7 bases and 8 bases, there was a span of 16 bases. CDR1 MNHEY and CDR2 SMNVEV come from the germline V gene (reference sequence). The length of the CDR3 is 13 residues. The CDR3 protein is CASIPPGGLTQYF. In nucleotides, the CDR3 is TGTGCCAGCATTCCACCCGGGGGGCTTACGCAGTATTTT.

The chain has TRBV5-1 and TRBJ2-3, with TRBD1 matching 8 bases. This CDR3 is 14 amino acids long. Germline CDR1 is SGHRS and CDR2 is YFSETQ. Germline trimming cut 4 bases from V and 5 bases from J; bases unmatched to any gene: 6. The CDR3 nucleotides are TGCGCCAGCAGCCAGGGGGCTGTCATAGATACGCAGTATTTT. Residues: CASSQGAVIDTQYF.

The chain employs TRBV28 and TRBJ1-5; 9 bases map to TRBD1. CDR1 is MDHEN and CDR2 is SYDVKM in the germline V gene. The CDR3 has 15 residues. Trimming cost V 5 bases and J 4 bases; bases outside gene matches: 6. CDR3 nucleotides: TGTGCCAGCAGTGTGACAGGGGGACGTAATCAGCCCCAGCATTTT. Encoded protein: CASSVTGGRNQPQHF.

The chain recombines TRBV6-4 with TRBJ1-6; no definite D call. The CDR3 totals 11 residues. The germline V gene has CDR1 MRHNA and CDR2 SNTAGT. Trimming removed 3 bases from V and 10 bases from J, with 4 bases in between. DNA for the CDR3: TGTGCCAGCAGTGAGATCTCACCCCTCCACTTT. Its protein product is CASSEISPLHF.

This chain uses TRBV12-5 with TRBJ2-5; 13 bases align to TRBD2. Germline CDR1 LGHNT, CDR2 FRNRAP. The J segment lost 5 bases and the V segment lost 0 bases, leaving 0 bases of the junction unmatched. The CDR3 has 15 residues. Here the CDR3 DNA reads TGTGCTAGTGGTTTGGTACTAGCGGGGGGGGAGACCCAGTACTTC. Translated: CASGLVLAGGETQYF. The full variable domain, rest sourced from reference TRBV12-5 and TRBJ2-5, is DARVTQTPRHKVTEMGQEVTMRCQPILGHNTVFWYRQTMMQGLELLAYFRNRAPLDDSGMPKDRFSAEMPDATLATLKIQPSEPRDSAVYFCASGLVLAGGETQYFGPGTRLLVL.

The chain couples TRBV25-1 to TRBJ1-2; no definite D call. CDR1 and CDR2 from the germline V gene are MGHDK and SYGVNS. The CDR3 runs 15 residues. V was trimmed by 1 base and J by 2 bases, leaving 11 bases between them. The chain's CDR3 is CASSEFGSGNYGYTF. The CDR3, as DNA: TGTGCCAGCAGTGAATTTGGCAGCGGAAACTATGGCTACACCTTC.

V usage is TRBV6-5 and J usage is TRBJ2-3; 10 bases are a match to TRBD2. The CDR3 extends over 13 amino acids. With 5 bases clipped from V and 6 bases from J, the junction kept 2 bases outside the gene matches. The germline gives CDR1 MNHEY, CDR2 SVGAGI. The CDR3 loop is CASSLAGADTQYF. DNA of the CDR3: TGTGCCAGCAGTCTAGCGGGAGCGGATACGCAGTATTTT.